Listed below are T cell receptor beta chains from one sample, sequenced in a study of CD8 T cells in ankylosing spondylitis. Each CDR3 protein is one row after TCRdb ran MiXCR on the 5' RACE reads. The sample lists some 130,000 distinct CDR3 sequences; about 6.7% were seen once. Sample: blood, either unsorted or a sorted T cell fraction (not recorded which). The receptors derive from a female donor with ankylosing spondylitis or in good health (not recorded which). The CDR3 runs from the conserved cysteine through the conserved F or W. D genes are given only for firm matches. Clone size is shown for a subset of rows, as once, few, many or a class of expanded clone.

clone size	V gene	J gene	D gene	CDR3 protein	CDR3 DNA
few	TRBV5-1	TRBJ2-5	.	CASSPPDAEETQYF	TGCGCCAGCAGCCCGCCTGATGCAGAAGAGACCCAGTACTTC
many	TRBV4-1	TRBJ2-1	TRBD1	CASSTDRVHDEQFF	TGCGCCAGCAGCACTGACAGGGTGCACGATGAGCAGTTCTTC
few	TRBV6-2/TRBV6-3	TRBJ2-5	TRBD1	CASSYTRQGGETQYF	TGTGCCAGCAGTTATACCCGACAGGGGGGAGAGACCCAGTACTTC
many	TRBV20-1	TRBJ2-3	.	CSASGLAGDTQYF	TGCAGTGCTAGCGGGCTAGCAGGGGATACGCAGTATTTT
many	TRBV2	TRBJ1-1	TRBD1	CASSAERTGGTEAFF	TGTGCCAGCAGTGCGGAAAGGACAGGGGGCACTGAAGCTTTCTTT
few	TRBV19	TRBJ1-1	.	CASTPVRVGSSNTEAFF	TGTGCCAGTACCCCAGTGCGTGTAGGGTCATCGAACACTGAAGCTTTCTTT
.	TRBV4-3	TRBJ1-1	.	CASSQCRDTEAFF	TGCGCCAGCAGCCAATGCCGGGACACTGAAGCTTTCTTT
many	TRBV6-1	TRBJ1-6	.	CASSESGYNSPLHF	TGTGCCAGCAGTGAATCAGGGTATAATTCACCCCTCCACTTT
many	TRBV24-1	TRBJ1-1	TRBD1	CATSGTGFEAFF	TGTGCCACCAGCGGGACAGGGTTTGAAGCTTTCTTT
many	TRBV27	TRBJ1-6	TRBD1	CASSRSGQGPSPLHF	TGTGCCAGCAGTCGATCCGGACAGGGACCATCACCCCTCCACTTT
few	TRBV10-3	TRBJ1-2	TRBD1	CAISEPDRGRDGYTF	TGTGCCATCAGTGAGCCGGACAGGGGCCGGGATGGCTACACCTTC
many	TRBV29-1	TRBJ1-1	.	CSVDPGGGTEAFF	TGCAGCGTGGATCCTGGGGGAGGGACTGAAGCTTTCTTT
many	TRBV4-1	TRBJ1-5	.	CASSLSLRLGNQPQHF	TGCGCCAGCAGCCTGTCATTAAGGTTGGGCAATCAGCCCCAGCATTTT
many	TRBV6-2/TRBV6-3	TRBJ2-3	TRBD2	CASSYKVAGLITQYF	TGTGCCAGCAGTTACAAGGTAGCGGGCCTTATTACGCAGTATTTT
many	TRBV20-1	TRBJ2-1	.	CSARDFDKPYNEQFF	TGCAGTGCTAGAGACTTTGACAAACCCTACAATGAGCAGTTCTTC
many	TRBV4-1	TRBJ2-7	.	CASSQPGTSLGEQYF	TGCGCCAGCAGCCAACCCGGGACATCTCTAGGGGAGCAGTACTTC
few	TRBV12-5	TRBJ2-5	.	CASVGGQETQYF	TGTGCTAGTGTGGGGGGCCAAGAGACCCAGTACTTC
many	TRBV5-1	TRBJ2-1	.	CASSRTRDKYNEQFF	TGCGCCAGCAGCCGCACCCGGGACAAGTACAATGAGCAGTTCTTC
many	TRBV12-3/TRBV12-4	TRBJ1-1	.	CASSADGPNTEAFF	TGTGCCAGCAGCGCTGATGGGCCGAACACTGAAGCTTTCTTT
many	TRBV7-3	TRBJ2-2	.	CASSLTGGNTGELFF	TGTGCCAGCAGCTTAACGGGGGGGAACACCGGGGAGCTGTTTTTT
many	TRBV5-1	TRBJ1-1	.	CASSLEVGKNTEAFF	TGCGCCAGCAGCTTGGAAGTGGGGAAGAACACTGAAGCTTTCTTT
many	TRBV6-5	TRBJ1-1	.	CASSLDTKFRGLAEAFF	TGTGCCAGCAGTCTCGACACCAAATTCCGGGGGCTGGCTGAAGCTTTCTTT
many	TRBV7-6	TRBJ1-1	.	CASSLVGSNTEAFF	TGTGCCAGCAGCTTAGTTGGATCAAATACTGAAGCTTTCTTT
many	TRBV4-3	TRBJ2-1	.	CASSGGLVANEQFF	TGCGCCAGCTCAGGGGGACTAGTAGCGAATGAGCAGTTCTTC
many	TRBV9	TRBJ1-1	.	CASSARENTEAFF	TGTGCCAGTAGTGCGCGGGAGAACACTGAAGCTTTCTTT
many	TRBV5-1	TRBJ1-4	.	CASSETGSANEKLFF	TGCGCCAGCAGCGAAACAGGTTCGGCTAATGAAAAACTGTTTTTT
many	TRBV6-4	TRBJ2-7	.	CASREGSYEQYF	TGTGCCAGCAGGGAGGGATCCTACGAGCAGTACTTC
.	TRBV2	TRBJ2-7	.	CASSQYSYEQYF	TGTGCCAGCAGCCAATATTCCTACGAGCAGTACTTC
many	TRBV2	TRBJ1-5	.	CASSSGQSNQPQHF	TGTGCCAGCAGCTCAGGACAGAGCAATCAGCCCCAGCATTTT
many	TRBV11-2	TRBJ2-7	.	CASSLVSGLEQYF	TGTGCCAGCAGCTTAGTATCAGGGCTCGAGCAGTACTTC
many	TRBV4-1	TRBJ2-6	.	CASSQVALNAGANVLTF	TGCGCCAGCAGCCAAGTAGCCTTAAATGCTGGGGCCAACGTCCTGACTTTC
many	TRBV5-1	TRBJ2-2	.	CASSSQRHSTPGELFF	TGCGCCAGCAGCTCACAAAGACATTCAACGCCCGGGGAGCTGTTTTTT
many	TRBV4-2	TRBJ2-7	TRBD1	CASSQGQGAIEQYF	TGTGCCAGCAGCCAAGGGCAGGGGGCTATCGAGCAGTACTTC
many	TRBV7-2	TRBJ2-3	TRBD2	CASSLMPGGLRDTQYF	TGTGCCAGCAGCTTAATGCCGGGGGGGCTCAGAGATACGCAGTATTTT
many	TRBV12-3/TRBV12-4	TRBJ1-1	TRBD1	CASRSQNRGNTEAFF	TGTGCCAGCCGATCACAGAACAGGGGGAACACTGAAGCTTTCTTT
many	TRBV12-3/TRBV12-4	TRBJ2-7	TRBD1	CASGPQGAVYEQYF	TGTGCCAGCGGTCCCCAGGGGGCGGTTTACGAGCAGTACTTC
many	TRBV7-2	TRBJ2-7	TRBD1	CASSSGTGKIEQYF	TGTGCCAGCAGCTCCGGGACAGGGAAGATCGAGCAGTACTTC
many	TRBV6-1	TRBJ1-1	.	CASSPQRDTEAFF	TGTGCCAGCAGCCCGCAGAGAGACACTGAAGCTTTCTTT
many	TRBV5-1	TRBJ2-3	TRBD2	CASRFLAGSPDTQYF	TGCGCCAGCAGGTTCCTAGCGGGGAGCCCAGATACGCAGTATTTT
many	TRBV5-1	TRBJ1-3	.	CASSPDSSGNTIYF	TGCGCCAGCAGTCCCGACAGCTCTGGAAACACCATATATTTT
many	TRBV18	TRBJ1-1	.	CASSPVGALRNTEAFF	TGTGCCAGCTCACCAGTGGGGGCCCTAAGGAACACTGAAGCTTTCTTT